This T cell receptor beta chain was identified during a study of T cell repertoires in cytomegalovirus infection. On this clonotype itself: What it binds is unknown. A junction end diverges from the germline sequence, so it may reflect a read error.

TCRdb re-analysed the reads in MiXCR, keeping a single row per CDR3 protein. The sample shows approximately 500,000 distinct CDR3 sequences, roughly 34% of them seen only once. This CDR3 has 11 amino acids. Germline CDR1 DFQATT, CDR2 SNEGSKA (reference sequence). V is TRBV20-1 and J is TRBJ2-1; D is ambiguous. The origin of this receptor is a human donor in good health (CMV status not recorded). Some clones in this sample may be carry-over from other donors' samples. This sample comprised cultured PBMCs, obtained from culture after CMV antigen stimulation. DNA of the CDR3: TGCAGTGCTTCGACCTACAGTGAGCAGTTCTTC. This translates into CSASTYSEQFF.